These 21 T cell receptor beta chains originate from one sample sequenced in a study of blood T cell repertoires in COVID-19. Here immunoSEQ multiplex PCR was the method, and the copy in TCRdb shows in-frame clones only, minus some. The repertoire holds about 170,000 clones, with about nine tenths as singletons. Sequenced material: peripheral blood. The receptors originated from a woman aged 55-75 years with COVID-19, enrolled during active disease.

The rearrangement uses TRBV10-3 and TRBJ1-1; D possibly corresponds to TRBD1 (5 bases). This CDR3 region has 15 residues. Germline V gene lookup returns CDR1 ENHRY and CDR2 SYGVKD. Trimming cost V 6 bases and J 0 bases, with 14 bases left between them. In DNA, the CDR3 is TGTGCCATCAGCCGTTCGGGGGAACTGAACACTGAAGCTTTCTTT. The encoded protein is CAISRSGELNTEAFF.

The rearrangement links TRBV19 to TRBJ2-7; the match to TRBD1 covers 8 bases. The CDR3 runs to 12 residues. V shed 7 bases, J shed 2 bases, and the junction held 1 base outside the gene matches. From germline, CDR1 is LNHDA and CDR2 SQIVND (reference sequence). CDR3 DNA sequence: TGTGCCAGTAAGGACAGGGCCTACGAGCAGTACTTC. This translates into CASKDRAYEQYF.

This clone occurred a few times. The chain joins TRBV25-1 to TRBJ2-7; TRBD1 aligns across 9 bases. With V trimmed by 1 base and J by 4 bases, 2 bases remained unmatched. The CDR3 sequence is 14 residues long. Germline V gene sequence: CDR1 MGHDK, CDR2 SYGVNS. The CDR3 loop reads CASSESGTGYEQYF. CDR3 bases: TGTGCCAGCAGTGAATCCGGGACAGGGTACGAGCAGTACTTC.

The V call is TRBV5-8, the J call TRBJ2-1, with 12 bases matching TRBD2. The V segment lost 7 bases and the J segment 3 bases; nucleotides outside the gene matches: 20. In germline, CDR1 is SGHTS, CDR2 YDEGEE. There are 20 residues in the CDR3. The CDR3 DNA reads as TGTGCCAGCGCTTCCCTTACCCTAGCGGGAGGGCCAGATATCTACAATGAGCAGTTCTTC. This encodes CASASLTLAGGPDIYNEQFF.

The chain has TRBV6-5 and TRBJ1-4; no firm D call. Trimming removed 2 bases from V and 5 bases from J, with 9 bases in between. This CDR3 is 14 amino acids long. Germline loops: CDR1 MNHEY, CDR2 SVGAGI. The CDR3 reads CASSYGPENEKLFF. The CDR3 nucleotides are TGTGCCAGCAGTTACGGTCCAGAAAATGAAAAACTGTTTTTT.

Written as DNA, the CDR3 is TGTGCCAGCAGCGTAACGTGGAGTAGGACACTCGTCTACAATGAGCAGTTCTTC. It specifies CASSVTWSRTLVYNEQFF. The chain is built from TRBV9 and TRBJ2-1; possibly TRBD1 for D (5 bases). This CDR3 spans 18 amino acids. The V and J ends lost 1 base and 3 bases respectively, with 20 bases between them. Germline V gene lookup returns CDR1 SGDLS and CDR2 YYNGEE.

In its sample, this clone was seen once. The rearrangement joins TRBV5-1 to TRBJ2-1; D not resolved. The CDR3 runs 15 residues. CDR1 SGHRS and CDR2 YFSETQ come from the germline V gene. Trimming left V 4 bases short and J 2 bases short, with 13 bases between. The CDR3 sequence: CASSPTAWAYNEQFF. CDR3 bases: TGCGCCAGCAGCCCGACTGCTTGGGCCTACAATGAGCAGTTCTTC.

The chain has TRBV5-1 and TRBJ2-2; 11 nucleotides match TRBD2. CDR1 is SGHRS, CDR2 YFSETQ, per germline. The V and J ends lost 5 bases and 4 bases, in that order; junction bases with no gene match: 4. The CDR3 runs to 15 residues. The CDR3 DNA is TGCGCCAGCAGACTAGCGGGAGCGGGCACCGGGGAGCTGTTTTTT. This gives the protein CASRLAGAGTGELFF.

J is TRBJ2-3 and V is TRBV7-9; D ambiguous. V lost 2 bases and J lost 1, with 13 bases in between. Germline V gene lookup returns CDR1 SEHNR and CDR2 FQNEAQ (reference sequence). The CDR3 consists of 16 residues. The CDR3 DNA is TGTGCCAGCAGCTTACCCATGGGCCAGGGCACAGATACGCAGTATTTT. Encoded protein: CASSLPMGQGTDTQYF.

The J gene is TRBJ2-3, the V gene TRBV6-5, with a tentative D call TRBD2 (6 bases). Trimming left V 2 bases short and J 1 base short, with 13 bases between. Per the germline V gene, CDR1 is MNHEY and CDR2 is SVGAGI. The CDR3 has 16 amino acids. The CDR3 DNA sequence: TGTGCCAGCAGTTACGGGACGGGAGCGGGCACAGATACGCAGTATTTT. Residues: CASSYGTGAGTDTQYF.

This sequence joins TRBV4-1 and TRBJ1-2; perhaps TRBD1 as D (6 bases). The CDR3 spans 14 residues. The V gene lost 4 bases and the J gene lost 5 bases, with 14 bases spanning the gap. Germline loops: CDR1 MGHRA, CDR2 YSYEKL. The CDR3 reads CASSPTDRSYGYTF. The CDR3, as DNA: TGCGCCAGCAGCCCAACGGACAGATCATATGGCTACACCTTC.

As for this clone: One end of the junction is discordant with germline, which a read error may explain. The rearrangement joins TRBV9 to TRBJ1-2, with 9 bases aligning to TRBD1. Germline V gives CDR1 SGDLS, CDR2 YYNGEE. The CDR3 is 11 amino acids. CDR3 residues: CETGGGHGYTF. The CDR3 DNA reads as TGCGAAACAGGGGGCGGCCATGGCTACACCTTC.

This CDR3 is CASSLAIDTEAFF. The CDR3 nucleotides read TGTGCCAGCAGCTTAGCAATAGACACTGAAGCTTTCTTT. The V and J genes are TRBV7-9 and TRBJ1-1; D remains ambiguous. The ends were cut back, 0 bases at V and 3 bases at J, with 5 bases in the middle. This CDR3 contains 13 residues. Germline CDR1 is SEHNR and CDR2 is FQNEAQ (reference sequence).

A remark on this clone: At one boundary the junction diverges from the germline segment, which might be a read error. The chain's CDR3 is CASRLAGGTGELFF. CDR3 coding DNA: TGTGCCAGCAGATTAGCGGGAGGTACCGGGGAGCTGTTTTTT. V usage is TRBV11-3 and J usage is TRBJ2-2, with 10 positions matching TRBD2. The germline V gene has CDR1 SGHNT and CDR2 YENEEA. CDR3 length: 14 amino acids.

The CDR3: CASSWDSNGVSAIYF. CDR3 nucleotides: TGTGCCAGCAGCTGGGACAGTAACGGGGTAAGTGCCATATATTTT. This rearrangement joins TRBV7-3 to TRBJ1-3; 7 nucleotides line up with TRBD1. CDR3 length equals 15 residues. Trimming at V came to 4 bases and at J to 11 bases, leaving 14 bases not matched to a gene. The germline V gene has CDR1 SGHTA and CDR2 FQGTGA.

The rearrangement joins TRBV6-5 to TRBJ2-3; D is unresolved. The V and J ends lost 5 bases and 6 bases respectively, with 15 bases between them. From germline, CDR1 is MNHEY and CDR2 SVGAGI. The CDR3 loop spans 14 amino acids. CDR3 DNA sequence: TGTGCCAGCAGTCCCCCAGGCGTGCTGGATACGCAGTATTTT. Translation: CASSPPGVLDTQYF.

CDR3 DNA sequence: TGTGCCAGCTCACCAATTGGGAGTCCAACCGGGGATACGCAGTATTTT. As protein: CASSPIGSPTGDTQYF. This chain links TRBV18 with TRBJ2-3; D may be TRBD2 (5 bases). V was clipped by 2 bases and J by 6 bases, with 18 bases between them. The CDR3 sequence is 16 residues long. Germline V gene data show CDR1 as KGHSH and CDR2 as LQKENI.

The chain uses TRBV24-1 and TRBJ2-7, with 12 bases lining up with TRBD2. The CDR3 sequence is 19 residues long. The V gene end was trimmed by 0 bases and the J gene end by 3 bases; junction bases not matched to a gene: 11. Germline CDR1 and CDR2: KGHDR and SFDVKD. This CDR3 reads CATSDLEGTGLAGFYEQYF. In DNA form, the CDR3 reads TGTGCCACCAGTGATTTGGAGGGGACCGGACTAGCGGGGTTCTACGAGCAGTACTTC.

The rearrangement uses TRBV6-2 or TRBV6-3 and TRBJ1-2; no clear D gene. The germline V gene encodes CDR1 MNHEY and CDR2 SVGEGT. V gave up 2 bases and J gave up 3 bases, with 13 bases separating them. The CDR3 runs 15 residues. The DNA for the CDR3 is TGTGCCAGCAGTTACACGAGGAGGGCCGACTATGGCTACACCTTC. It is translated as CASSYTRRADYGYTF.

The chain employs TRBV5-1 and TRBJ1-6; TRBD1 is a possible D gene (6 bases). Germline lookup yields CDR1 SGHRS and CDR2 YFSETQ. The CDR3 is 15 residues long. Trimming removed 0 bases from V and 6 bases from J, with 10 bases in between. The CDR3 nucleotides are TGCGCCAGCAGCTTGGCTGGACAGATTAATTCACCCCTCCACTTT. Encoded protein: CASSLAGQINSPLHF.

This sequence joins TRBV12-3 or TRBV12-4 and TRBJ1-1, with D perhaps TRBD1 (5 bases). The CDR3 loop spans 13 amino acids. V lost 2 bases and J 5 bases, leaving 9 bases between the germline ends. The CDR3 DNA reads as TGTGCCAGCAGTTTAAGGGAGGGGACTGAAGCTTTCTTT. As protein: CASSLREGTEAFF.